This T cell receptor beta chain was documented in a study of blood T cell repertoires in COVID-19. On the study more broadly: The United States, Italy and Spain were the sources of the acute and convalescent COVID-19 samples.

Libraries were prepared by immunoSEQ multiplex PCR; TCRdb keeps only in-frame clonotypes and omits some of them. In the table there are some 200,000 clones, 84% of which are singletons. Per the germline V gene, CDR1 is MDHEN and CDR2 is SYDVKM. CDR3 length equals 12 residues. V was clipped by 9 bases and J by 6 bases, with 14 bases between them. Input material: peripheral blood. This receptor was obtained from a woman in her forties or fifties with active or convalescent COVID-19. The chain combines TRBV28 with TRBJ1-2; a weak D match, TRBD1 (5 bases). DNA for the CDR3: TGTGCCAGTAAATCCGGGGGGGATGGCTACACCTTC. Protein sequence: CASKSGGDGYTF.